This T cell receptor beta chain was recovered during a study of blood T cell repertoires in COVID-19. Study context: Sites in the United States, Italy and Spain provided acute and convalescent COVID-19 samples. The cDNA or gDNA used as material had been derived from T cells, B-cell-depleted T cells, or PBMCs.

Original handling: For nucleated cells, counts were estimated from reference gene primer amplification. The repertoire was sequenced with immunoSEQ multiplex PCR; TCRdb's copy has only in-frame clones and lacks some. Clone size and the V and J calls come from that table; the DNA yielded D and trimming. The sample lists 180,000 or so clones; about 90% were seen once. V was trimmed by 0 bases and J by 6 bases, leaving 6 bases between them. CDR1 and CDR2 (germline): SGHTA, FQGNSA. The CDR3 totals 13 residues. This sequence was found in a woman aged 55-70 years with COVID-19, enrolled during active disease. This sequence joins TRBV7-2 and TRBJ1-5; tentatively, D is TRBD1 (5 bases). Sequencing used peripheral blood. This CDR3 reads CASSLAGGQPQHF. In DNA, the CDR3 is TGTGCCAGCAGCTTAGCGGGGGGTCAGCCCCAGCATTTT.